These 20 T cell receptor beta chains were sequenced from one sample in a study of blood T cell repertoires in COVID-19. Assay: immunoSEQ multiplex PCR; the TCRdb copy retains only in-frame clones and omits some. The sample comprises around 64,000 clones, around 88% of which are singletons, and around 20% rests with the top ten. Input material: peripheral blood. The receptors stem from a woman older than 75 with acute or convalescent COVID-19.

V is TRBV28 and J is TRBJ1-2; TRBD1 matches at 8 bases. This CDR3 has 13 residues. Germline loops: CDR1 MDHEN, CDR2 SYDVKM. V trimming: 2 bases; J trimming: 8 bases; junction bases outside the gene matches: 4. The CDR3 sequence: CASSLRQGIGYTF. CDR3 bases: TGTGCCAGCAGTTTACGACAGGGGATCGGCTACACCTTC.

The chain recombines TRBV29-1 with TRBJ2-4, with D hard to call. Trimming removed 8 bases at V and 8 bases at J, with 13 bases between. The CDR3 extends over 11 amino acids. Germline V gene sequence: CDR1 SQVTM, CDR2 ANQGSEA. The CDR3 bases are TGCAGCTTTGTGACTGGAGACATTCAGTACTTC. Translated, it gives CSFVTGDIQYF.

The sample holds a few counts of this clone. The genes are TRBV28 and TRBJ1-2; tentative D call: TRBD1 (6 bases). Trimming took 3 bases from V and 4 from J, leaving 9 bases between them. This CDR3 is built from 13 residues. Germline lookup yields CDR1 MDHEN and CDR2 SYDVKM. In nucleotides, the CDR3 is TGTGCCAGCAGTTTGGGACAATTCTATGGCTACACCTTC. Protein product: CASSLGQFYGYTF.

The V call is TRBV7-2, the J call TRBJ2-3; D remains unclear. This CDR3 is built from 14 residues. The V and J ends lost 0 bases and 5 bases respectively, with 9 bases between them. The V gene's germline CDR1 is SGHTA and CDR2 FQGNSA. CDR3 DNA: TGTGCCAGCAGCTTAGCAAACCGGAGAGATACGCAGTATTTT. Translating gives CASSLANRRDTQYF.

V and J are TRBV7-2 and TRBJ1-2, with TRBD1 matching over 8 bases. Trimming cost V 0 bases and J 5 bases; bases outside gene matches: 8. The CDR3 consists of 16 residues. Germline V CDR1 and CDR2: SGHTA, FQGNSA. DNA for the CDR3: TGTGCCAGCAGCTTAGCAGCTGGACAGGGAAGGTATGGCTACACCTTC. Translated: CASSLAAGQGRYGYTF.

The rearrangement joins TRBV7-8 to TRBJ2-1; 9 bases fit TRBD2. CDR1 SGHVS and CDR2 FQNEAQ come from the germline V gene. The CDR3 covers 16 residues. J gave up 0 bases and V 5 bases, and 5 bases lay outside the gene matches. CDR3 nucleotides: TGTGCCAGCAGCGCTCGTAGCGGGAGCTCCTACAATGAGCAGTTCTTC. The encoded protein is CASSARSGSSYNEQFF.

The chain joins TRBV4-1 to TRBJ1-2; 9 bases fit TRBD1. With V trimmed by 3 bases and J by 5 bases, 10 bases remained unmatched. CDR1 is MGHRA, CDR2 YSYEKL, per germline. The CDR3 length is 16 residues. In nucleotides, the CDR3 is TGCGCCAGCAGCCAGGGTTCGGGACAGGGTCGTTATGGCTACACCTTC. This encodes CASSQGSGQGRYGYTF.

Here the CDR3 DNA reads TGTGCCAGCAGCCTTGTGACAGGGGTAGATGAGCAGTTCTTC. This gives the protein CASSLVTGVDEQFF. The chain recombines TRBV7-9 with TRBJ2-1; 8 bases match TRBD1. Germline V gene lookup returns CDR1 SEHNR and CDR2 FQNEAQ (reference sequence). The CDR3 is made up of 14 amino acids. Unmatched junction bases numbered 8, after V lost 5 bases and J lost 8 bases.

The V call is TRBV7-2, the J call TRBJ2-2, with 7 bases identical to TRBD1. V lost 5 bases and J lost 7; bases outside the gene matches: 7. Per germline, CDR1 SGHTA and CDR2 FQGNSA. CDR3 length: 14 residues. CDR3 region: CASSVKQGRGELFF. The CDR3 DNA reads as TGTGCCAGCAGCGTAAAACAGGGGCGCGGGGAGCTGTTTTTT.

The chain carries TRBV18 and TRBJ1-4; D remains unclear. Between the trimmed V and J ends, which lost 1 base and 7 bases, there was a span of 10 bases. Looked up from germline, CDR1 is KGHSH and CDR2 is LQKENI. This CDR3 region has 14 residues. Here the CDR3 reads CASSPQREGEKLFF. In nucleotides, the CDR3 is TGTGCCAGCTCACCACAACGGGAAGGTGAAAAACTGTTTTTT.

The chain has TRBV9 and TRBJ1-3; no firm D call. The CDR3 extends over 14 amino acids. The ends were cut back, 2 bases at V and 4 bases at J, with 10 bases in the middle. Germline V gives CDR1 SGDLS, CDR2 YYNGEE. This CDR3 reads CASSVPGPGNTIYF. The CDR3 DNA reads as TGTGCCAGCAGCGTCCCGGGTCCGGGAAACACCATATATTTT.

This sequence joins TRBV6-1 and TRBJ1-6; D uncertain. This CDR3 has 14 residues. CDR1 and CDR2 from the germline V gene are MNHNS and SASEGT. V was pared by 1 base and J by 7 bases, with 8 bases between. CDR3 sequence (DNA): TGTGCCAGCAGTGAAGGTCGGGGAAATTCACCCCTCCACTTT. This encodes CASSEGRGNSPLHF.

The rearrangement links TRBV2 to TRBJ2-7; 7 positions match TRBD2. The trim removed 8 bases at V and 6 bases at J, leaving 13 bases unmatched. The CDR3 loop spans 14 amino acids. CDR1 and CDR2 from the germline V gene are SNHLY and FYNNEI. The CDR3 reads CASGGDWDGSEQYF. The CDR3 region has the DNA TGTGCCAGCGGGGGGGACTGGGACGGATCCGAGCAGTACTTC.

Concerning this clone itself: Distinct nucleotide sequences in the sample also encode this CDR3. The J gene is TRBJ1-3, the V gene TRBV6-1; D remains unclear. Germline V gene lookup returns CDR1 MNHNS and CDR2 SASEGT. Between the trimmed V and J ends, which lost 0 bases and 1 base, there was a span of 10 bases. This CDR3 is built from 16 residues. The CDR3 region has the DNA TGTGCCAGCAGTGAAGCGCCGGGAGGGTCTGGAAACACCATATATTTT. It encodes CASSEAPGGSGNTIYF.

J is TRBJ2-1 and V is TRBV6-1, with D possibly TRBD1 on 5 matching bases. The germline V and J ends were trimmed by 3 bases and 7 bases, with 7 bases remaining between them. Germline V gives CDR1 MNHNS, CDR2 SASEGT. This CDR3 region has 12 residues. The DNA for the CDR3 is TGTGCCAGCAGTGATCCAGGGAATGAGCAGTTCTTC. Protein product: CASSDPGNEQFF.

The chain uses TRBV19 and TRBJ2-6, with D possibly TRBD1 on 5 matching bases. Germline CDR1 reads LNHDA; CDR2 reads SQIVND (reference sequence). The CDR3 spans 16 residues. The V end lost 3 bases, the J end lost 3 bases, and 12 bases lay between the germline ends. The DNA of the CDR3 is TGTGCCAGTAGTATCCGGGCAGGGCTTGGGGCCAACGTCCTGACTTTC. As protein: CASSIRAGLGANVLTF.

The CDR3 reads CASSYRTGVGGTEAFF. The CDR3 DNA reads TGTGCCAGCAGTTACCGGACAGGGGTGGGAGGGACTGAAGCTTTCTTT. The chain is built from TRBV6-5 and TRBJ1-1, with TRBD1 identical over 9 bases. Germline CDR1 MNHEY, CDR2 SVGAGI. This CDR3 is built from 16 residues. V shed 2 bases, J shed 5 bases, and the junction held 9 bases outside the gene matches.

The chain is built from TRBV5-1 and TRBJ1-4; D is undetermined. The CDR3 length is 13 residues. Germline V gene sequence: CDR1 SGHRS, CDR2 YFSETQ. Trimming cost V 4 bases and J 1 base, with 5 bases left between them. The CDR3 is CASSRGTNEKLFF. CDR3 nucleotides: TGCGCCAGCAGCCGGGGAACTAATGAAAAACTGTTTTTT.

This clone was recorded at least ten times. V gene TRBV9 combines with J gene TRBJ1-1; 8 positions match TRBD1. V gave up 6 bases and J gave up 4 bases; unmatched junction bases: 14. Germline CDR1 and CDR2: SGDLS and YYNGEE. The CDR3 consists of 16 residues. The CDR3, as DNA: TGTGCCAGCACCACAGACAGGGGCATCGGCGGCACTGAAGCTTTCTTT. Encoded protein: CASTTDRGIGGTEAFF.

This chain joins TRBV5-1 and TRBJ1-4; the D gene is possibly TRBD1 (6 bases). The CDR3 has 14 amino acids. Germline CDR1 is SGHRS and CDR2 is YFSETQ. V was pared by 0 bases and J by 8 bases, with 11 bases between. The CDR3 DNA reads TGCGCCAGCAGCTTGGAACAGGGTTGGGAAAAACTGTTTTTT. Translation: CASSLEQGWEKLFF.